This TCR beta chain came from a study of blood T cell repertoires in COVID-19. Study summary: Donors in the United States, Italy and Spain gave samples during acute or convalescent COVID-19. In each case, the material was cDNA or gDNA derived from T cells, B-cell-depleted T cells, or PBMCs.

Per the study methods: Reference gene primer amplification gave estimated nucleated cell counts. TCRdb's table, derived via immunoSEQ multiplex PCR, lists solely in-frame clones and lacks some. V and J calls and clone size are those listed in that table; D and trimming were worked out from the DNA. This repertoire shows 450,000 or so clones, roughly nine tenths found once; its top ten account for around 0.9%. CDR3 length: 15 amino acids. Trimming took 4 bases from V and 3 from J; bases not matched to a gene: 5. Germline CDR1 MNHEY, CDR2 SMNVEV (reference sequence). V is TRBV27 and J is TRBJ2-3; 9 bases are shared with TRBD1. What was sequenced was peripheral blood. The receptor's source is a man in his late teens or twenties with COVID-19, enrolled during active disease. CDR3 region: CASSSPGTGTDTQYF. As DNA, the CDR3 is TGTGCCAGCAGTTCCCCCGGGACAGGGACAGATACGCAGTATTTT.